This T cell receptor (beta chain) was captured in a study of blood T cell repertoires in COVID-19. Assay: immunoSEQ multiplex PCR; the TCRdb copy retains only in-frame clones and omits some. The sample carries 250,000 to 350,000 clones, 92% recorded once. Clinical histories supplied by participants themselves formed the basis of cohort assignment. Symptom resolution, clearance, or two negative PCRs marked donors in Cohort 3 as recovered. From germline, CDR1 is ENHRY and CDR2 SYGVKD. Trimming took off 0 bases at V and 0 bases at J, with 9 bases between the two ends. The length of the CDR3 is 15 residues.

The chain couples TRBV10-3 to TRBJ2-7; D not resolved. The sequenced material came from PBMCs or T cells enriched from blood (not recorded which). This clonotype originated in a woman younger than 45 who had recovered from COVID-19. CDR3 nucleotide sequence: TGTGCCATCAGTGAGTCGATCCAGGTCTCCTACGAGCAGTACTTC. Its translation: CAISESIQVSYEQYF.